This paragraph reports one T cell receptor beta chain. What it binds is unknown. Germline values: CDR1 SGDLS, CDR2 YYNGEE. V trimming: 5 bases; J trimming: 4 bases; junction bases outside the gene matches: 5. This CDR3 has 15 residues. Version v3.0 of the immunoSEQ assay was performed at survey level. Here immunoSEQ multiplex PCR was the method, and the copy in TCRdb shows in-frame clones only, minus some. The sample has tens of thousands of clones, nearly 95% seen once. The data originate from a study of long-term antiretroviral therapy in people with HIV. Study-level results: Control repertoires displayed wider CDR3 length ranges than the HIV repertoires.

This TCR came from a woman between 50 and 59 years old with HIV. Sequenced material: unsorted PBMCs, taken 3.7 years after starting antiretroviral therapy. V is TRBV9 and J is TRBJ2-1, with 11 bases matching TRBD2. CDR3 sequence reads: CASSHLAGGYNEQFF. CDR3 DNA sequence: TGTGCCAGCAGTCATCTAGCGGGGGGATACAATGAGCAGTTCTTC.